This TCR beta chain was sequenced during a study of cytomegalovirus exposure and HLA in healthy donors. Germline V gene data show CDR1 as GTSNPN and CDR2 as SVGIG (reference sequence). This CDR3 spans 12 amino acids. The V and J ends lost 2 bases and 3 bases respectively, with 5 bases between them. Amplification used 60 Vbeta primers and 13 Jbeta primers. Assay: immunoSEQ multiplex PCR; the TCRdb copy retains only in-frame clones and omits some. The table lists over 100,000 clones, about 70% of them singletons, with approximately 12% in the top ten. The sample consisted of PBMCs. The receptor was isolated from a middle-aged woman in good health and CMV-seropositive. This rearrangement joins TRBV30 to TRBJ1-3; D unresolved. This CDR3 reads CAWSSGGNTIYF. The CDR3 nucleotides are TGTGCCTGGAGTTCAGGTGGAAACACCATATATTTT. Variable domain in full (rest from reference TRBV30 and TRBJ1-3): SQTIHQWPATLVQPVGSPLSLECTVEGTSNPNLYWYRQAAGRGLQLLFYSVGIGQISSEVPQNLSASRPQDRQFILSSKKLLLSDSGFYLCAWSSGGNTIYFGEGSWLTVV.